This TCR beta chain was identified during a study of T-cell memory formation after mild COVID-19. The CDR3 has 13 residues. Germline CDR1 and CDR2: SGDLS and YYNGEE. V lost 4 bases and J lost 8, with 13 bases in between. TCRdb re-analysed the 5' RACE reads in MiXCR, keeping a single row per CDR3 protein. The sample includes approximately 350,000 distinct CDR3 sequences, around 28% of them seen just once. This clonotype came up a few times. Sequencing input: PBMCs or a T cell subset sorted from them (not recorded which). The TCR originated in an adult woman who had mild COVID-19 (a few samples of this study predate the infection). Cell type and time point are not known. J is TRBJ2-1 and V is TRBV9; maybe TRBD2 (6 bases). The CDR3, as DNA: TGTGCCAGCAGCACCACTAGCAACTATGAGCAGTTCTTC. It translates to CASSTTSNYEQFF.